What follows describes a single T cell receptor (beta chain). This CDR3 comprises 12 residues. With V trimmed by 8 bases and J by 3 bases, 4 bases remained unmatched. CDR1 is SNHLY and CDR2 is FYNNEI in the germline V gene. Genomic DNA, serving as template, underwent TCR beta VDJ and CDR3 profiling. TCRdb used MiXCR to reprocess the reads, holding one entry per CDR3 protein. The data hold about 160,000 distinct CDR3 sequences, with around 40% observed a single time. The sample belongs to a study of CD8+CD57+ T cells in acquired aplastic anemia. The specimen sequenced was sorted CD4+, CD8+, or CD8+CD57+ T cells (not recorded which) from PBMCs. The source of this sequence is a human donor in good health. The gene calls are TRBV2 and TRBJ2-7, with 7 bases identical to TRBD1. DNA of the CDR3: TGTGCCAGCCGTGGACAGGTCTACGAGCAGTACTTC. Its protein product is CASRGQVYEQYF.